These 30 T cell receptor beta chains were sequenced from one sample in a study of T cell repertoires in cytomegalovirus infection. In TCRdb, the reads were re-called with MiXCR into one record per CDR3 protein. This table has some 180,000 distinct CDR3 sequences, roughly 9.8% appearing once. Sample: PBMCs. The receptors were sampled from a human donor in good health (CMV status not recorded). Some clones in this sample may be carry-over from other donors' samples.

A few counts support this clonotype. The V and J genes are TRBV30 and TRBJ2-7, with D unresolved. Germline V CDR1 and CDR2: GTSNPN, SVGIG (reference sequence). Trimming removed 0 bases at V and 2 bases at J, with 11 bases between. The CDR3 has 14 amino acids. In DNA form, the CDR3 reads TGTGCCTGGAGTGTTTCCCCCAGCACCTACGAGCAGTACTTC. Its translation: CAWSVSPSTYEQYF.

This clonotype appeared many times. The V gene is TRBV24-1, the J gene TRBJ1-2; 8 bases map to TRBD1. The CDR3 contains 14 residues. V shed 9 bases and J 2 bases; nucleotides not matched to a gene: 7. Germline lookup yields CDR1 KGHDR and CDR2 SFDVKD. CDR3: CATSRQGLNYGYTF. The CDR3 coding sequence is TGTGCCACCTCGAGACAGGGGCTAAACTATGGCTACACCTTC.

This clonotype was observed at least ten times. The chain joins TRBV7-2 to TRBJ2-2; possibly TRBD2 for D (7 bases). The CDR3 contains 15 residues. V lost 7 bases and J lost 4, with 16 bases in between. The V gene's germline CDR1 is SGHTA and CDR2 FQGNSA. The CDR3 nucleotides are TGTGCCAGCATCGTGGGGGGGGGGCCCACCGGGGAGCTGTTTTTT. Protein product: CASIVGGGPTGELFF.

This clonotype was seen more than once but under ten times. The CDR3 nucleotides read TGTGCCAGCAGCTTGGGGGACAGGGGCGTTCTGAACTATGGCTACACCTTC. The encoded protein is CASSLGDRGVLNYGYTF. This chain uses TRBV7-2 with TRBJ1-2, with 10 bases aligning to TRBD1. The CDR3 covers 17 residues. Germline CDR1 is SGHTA and CDR2 is FQGNSA. With 3 bases clipped from V and 2 bases from J, the junction kept 9 bases outside the gene matches.

This clonotype showed up just a few times. The chain couples TRBV12-5 to TRBJ2-3, with D unresolved. V lost 4 bases and J 10 bases, leaving 18 bases between the germline ends. The CDR3 is made up of 14 amino acids. Per the germline V gene, CDR1 is LGHNT and CDR2 is FRNRAP. The DNA for the CDR3 is TGTGCTAGTGGTTCATCGGCCCCTTCAGCCCCGCAGTATTTT. This codes for CASGSSAPSAPQYF.

This clonotype was detected only a few times. J is TRBJ1-2 and V is TRBV6-2 or TRBV6-3; 9 nucleotides match TRBD1. J lost 6 bases, V lost 6 bases, and 8 bases had no gene match. The CDR3 spans 14 residues. The germline V gene has CDR1 MNHEY and CDR2 SVGEGT. The CDR3 bases are TGTGCCAGCAGAAAGACAGGGGGGATCGATGGCTACACCTTC. Amino acid sequence: CASRKTGGIDGYTF.

This clonotype was found many times. V gene TRBV6-5 combines with J gene TRBJ1-2; the match to TRBD1 covers 9 bases. V shed 6 bases, J shed 8 bases, and the junction held 7 bases outside the gene matches. From germline, CDR1 is MNHEY and CDR2 SVGAGI. The CDR3 is 13 amino acids. CDR3 loop: CASSLGQGKGYTF. DNA of the CDR3: TGTGCCAGCAGCTTGGGACAGGGCAAAGGCTACACCTTC.

The chain recombines TRBV28 with TRBJ1-1; D unclear. The CDR3 length is 12 residues. The V end lost 3 bases, the J end lost 5 bases, and 7 bases lay between the germline ends. The germline V gene encodes CDR1 MDHEN and CDR2 SYDVKM. The CDR3 coding sequence is TGTGCCAGCAGTTTTAAGCGGACTGAAGCTTTCTTT. Its protein product is CASSFKRTEAFF.

This clonotype was counted many times. The chain has TRBV27 and TRBJ1-5; 7 bases agree with TRBD1. Germline lookup yields CDR1 MNHEY and CDR2 SMNVEV (reference sequence). CDR3 length: 17 residues. Trimming took 2 bases from V and 9 from J; bases not matched to a gene: 16. CDR3 in amino acids: CASSLVVGGDSIWPQHF. CDR3 nucleotide sequence: TGTGCCAGCAGTTTAGTAGTGGGAGGGGACAGCATTTGGCCCCAGCATTTT.

There are many counts of this clonotype. The chain couples TRBV7-2 to TRBJ2-3; D remains unclear. This CDR3 has 12 residues. The germline V and J ends were trimmed by 4 bases and 2 bases, with 4 bases remaining between them. CDR1 SGHTA and CDR2 FQGNSA come from the germline V gene. In DNA form, the CDR3 reads TGTGCCAGCAGCTCCAACACAGATACGCAGTATTTT. Amino acids: CASSSNTDTQYF.

This clonotype was counted ten times or more. The chain carries TRBV7-8 and TRBJ2-5; TRBD2 might be the D (5 bases). Trimming stripped 7 bases from V and 4 bases from J, with 10 bases between. In germline, CDR1 is SGHVS, CDR2 FQNEAQ. The CDR3 contains 12 residues. The CDR3 loop is CASTKSGETQYF. CDR3 sequence (DNA): TGTGCCAGCACCAAAAGCGGAGAGACCCAGTACTTC.

In this sample, this clonotype turned up many times. The chain has TRBV7-2 and TRBJ1-5, with 10 nucleotides matching TRBD1. J lost 6 bases, V lost 4 bases, and 6 bases had no gene match. CDR3 size: 15 residues. The germline V gene has CDR1 SGHTA and CDR2 FQGNSA. The CDR3 coding sequence is TGTGCCAGCAGCTCATCGGGACAGGGGAGTCAGCCCCAGCATTTT. Translating it yields CASSSSGQGSQPQHF.

This clonotype was detected only a few times. V gene TRBV5-4 combines with J gene TRBJ2-1; TRBD2 might be the D (7 bases). The CDR3 spans 15 residues. V lost 0 bases, J lost 7 bases, and 14 bases lay in between. CDR1 is SGHNT and CDR2 is YYREEE in the germline V gene (reference sequence). The CDR3, as DNA: TGTGCCAGCAGCTTGGGGAGGGGGGGCCTGAATGAGCAGTTCTTC. It is translated as CASSLGRGGLNEQFF.

This clonotype was found a few times. V is TRBV5-5 and J is TRBJ2-3; 12 bases align to TRBD2. Trimming removed 1 base from V and 3 bases from J; junction bases left unmatched: 12. Per the germline V gene, CDR1 is SGHKS and CDR2 is YYEKEE (reference sequence). The length of the CDR3 is 19 residues. CDR3 residues: CASSLFFLAGGLRTDTQYF. The CDR3 DNA sequence: TGTGCCAGCAGCTTGTTTTTTCTAGCGGGGGGGCTGAGGACAGATACGCAGTATTTT.

This clonotype has a count of ten or more. The gene calls are TRBV7-2 and TRBJ2-7; D might be TRBD2 (6 bases). CDR3 length: 16 residues. Germline loops: CDR1 SGHTA, CDR2 FQGNSA. V dropped 0 bases and J dropped 5 bases, with 17 bases sitting between them. DNA for the CDR3: TGTGCCAGCAGCTTAGCTGGGGTGGGAGGCCCCCACGAGCAGTACTTC. Its translation: CASSLAGVGGPHEQYF.

This clonotype was picked up many times. V and J are TRBV6-6 and TRBJ2-7; TRBD1 matches at 7 bases. The V gene's germline CDR1 is MNHNY and CDR2 SVGAGI (reference sequence). This CDR3 comprises 15 residues. Losses at the gene ends were 4 bases for V and 0 bases for J; bases not matched to a gene: 6. This chain's CDR3 is CASSFGTDISYEQYF. In DNA form, the CDR3 reads TGTGCCAGCAGTTTCGGGACAGACATCTCCTACGAGCAGTACTTC.

This clonotype was seen ten or more times. Written as DNA, the CDR3 is TGTGCCAGCAGCTTAGCGGGCTTTAATGAGCAGTTCTTC. It codes for CASSLAGFNEQFF. The rearrangement joins TRBV7-2 to TRBJ2-1; unclear D gene. CDR1 SGHTA and CDR2 FQGNSA come from the germline V gene. CDR3 length equals 13 residues. V lost 0 bases to trimming and J lost 7 bases, with 7 bases between them.

V is TRBV29-1 and J is TRBJ2-1; D perhaps matches TRBD1 (5 bases). V was shortened by 8 bases and J by 6 bases, with 14 bases between the two germline ends. CDR1 is SQVTM, CDR2 ANQGSEA, per germline. The CDR3 covers 12 residues. In nucleotides, the CDR3 is TGCAGCTCAACATCAGGGTCCAATGAGCAGTTCTTC. Residues: CSSTSGSNEQFF.

This clonotype was detected a few times. This chain connects TRBV11-2 to TRBJ2-5, with D possibly being TRBD1 (5 bases). The CDR3 is made up of 14 amino acids. CDR1 is SGHAT and CDR2 is FQNNGV in the germline V gene. V was cut by 1 base and J by 4 bases, with 10 bases left in between. The CDR3 here is CASSLAGMGETQYF. CDR3 coding DNA: TGTGCCAGCAGCTTAGCAGGGATGGGAGAGACCCAGTACTTC.

There are many counts of this clonotype. The chain combines TRBV19 with TRBJ2-1, with 7 positions matching TRBD2. V shed 8 bases, J shed 5 bases, and the junction held 9 bases outside the gene matches. Germline V CDR1 and CDR2: LNHDA, SQIVND (reference sequence). The CDR3 length is 14 residues. This CDR3 reads CASRGVPPNNEQFF. In DNA form, the CDR3 reads TGTGCCAGTCGGGGGGTCCCTCCCAACAATGAGCAGTTCTTC.

The chain links TRBV20-1 to TRBJ2-5; D might be TRBD2 (6 bases). The germline CDR1 and CDR2 sequences are DFQATT and SNEGSKA (reference sequence). The CDR3 contains 14 residues. V was shortened by 5 bases and J by 3 bases, with 16 bases between the two germline ends. CDR3 DNA sequence: TGCAGTGCTGACCCGGCGGGAATGAAAGAGACCCAGTACTTC. This translates into CSADPAGMKETQYF.

This clonotype was seen only a few times. This rearrangement joins TRBV29-1 to TRBJ1-2; D perhaps matches TRBD1 (5 bases). V dropped 1 base and J dropped 4 bases, with 13 bases sitting between them. The CDR3 contains 14 residues. Germline V gives CDR1 SQVTM, CDR2 ANQGSEA. In DNA form, the CDR3 reads TGCAGCGTTGAAGCCCGGGGACTATCCTATGGCTACACCTTC. Translated: CSVEARGLSYGYTF. Variable domain in full (rest from reference TRBV29-1 and TRBJ1-2): SAVISQKPSRDICQRGTSLTIQCQVDSQVTMMFWYRQQPGQSLTLIATANQGSEATYESGFVIDKFPISRPNLTFSTLTVSNMSPEDSSIYLCSVEARGLSYGYTFGSGTRLTVV.

CDR3 bases: TGCAGCGTTGTAGGGGCCATCTCCTACGAGCAGTACTTC. It codes for CSVVGAISYEQYF. The chain joins TRBV29-1 to TRBJ2-7; the D gene is possibly TRBD1 (5 bases). CDR1 and CDR2 (germline): SQVTM, ANQGSEA. The CDR3 sequence is 13 residues long. The ends were cut back, 4 bases at V and 0 bases at J, with 10 bases in the middle.

This clonotype has a count of ten or more. This chain uses TRBV12-3 or TRBV12-4 with TRBJ2-7, with D perhaps matching TRBD2 (6 bases). The ends were cut back, 7 bases at V and 0 bases at J, with 13 bases in the middle. The CDR3 contains 14 residues. CDR3 sequence: CASKRGEISYEQYF. The CDR3 DNA reads TGTGCCAGCAAACGCGGGGAAATCTCCTACGAGCAGTACTTC.

This sequence joins TRBV20-1 and TRBJ2-2, with D perhaps TRBD1 or TRBD2 (5 bases each). The CDR3 spans 16 residues. The V end lost 6 bases, the J end lost 5 bases, and 22 bases lay between the germline ends. Per the germline V gene, CDR1 is DFQATT and CDR2 is SNEGSKA (reference sequence). The CDR3 spells CSAAQWRRGGTGELFF. Written as DNA, the CDR3 is TGCAGTGCCGCACAATGGCGTAGGGGCGGGACCGGGGAGCTGTTTTTT.

Only a few counts were recorded for this clonotype. V is TRBV6-2 or TRBV6-3 and J is TRBJ1-1; TRBD1 is a possible D gene (6 bases). Per germline, CDR1 MNHEY and CDR2 SVGEGT. CDR3 length: 14 amino acids. V was cut by 6 bases and J by 7 bases, with 18 bases left in between. CDR3: CASRAGTLGGEAFF. CDR3 sequence (DNA): TGTGCCAGCAGAGCCGGGACACTTGGAGGTGAAGCTTTCTTT.

This clonotype was detected ten times or more. The V gene is TRBV7-2, the J gene TRBJ1-1, with D possibly being TRBD1 (6 bases). The V end was cut by 1 base, the J end by 8 bases, with 11 bases between. The CDR3 is made up of 13 amino acids. Germline loops: CDR1 SGHTA, CDR2 FQGNSA. The CDR3 DNA is TGTGCCAGCAGCTTAGGGGGGGCAATAGAAGCTTTCTTT. This gives the protein CASSLGGAIEAFF.

This clonotype was seen at least ten times. J is TRBJ1-5 and V is TRBV2; tentatively, D is TRBD1 (6 bases). This CDR3 region has 13 residues. Trimming shortened V by 7 bases and J by 6 bases, and 13 bases separated the two germline ends. CDR1 and CDR2 from the germline V gene are SNHLY and FYNNEI. CDR3 loop: CASTETGSQPQHF. The DNA for the CDR3 is TGTGCCAGCACCGAAACAGGGTCTCAGCCCCAGCATTTT. The full variable domain, rest sourced from reference TRBV2 and TRBJ1-5, is EPEVTQTPSHQVTQMGQEVILRCVPISNHLYFYWYRQILGQKVEFLVSFYNNEISEKSEIFDDQFSVERPDGSNFTLKIRSTKLEDSAMYFCASTETGSQPQHFGDGTRLSIL.

This chain connects TRBV7-6 to TRBJ2-7; unclear D gene. Germline V gene data show CDR1 as SGHVS and CDR2 as FNYEAQ. The V end lost 2 bases, the J end lost 1 base, and 9 bases lay between the germline ends. The CDR3 length is 14 residues. CDR3 DNA sequence: TGTGCCAGCAGCTTAAGGATGGGGTCCTACGAGCAGTACTTC. Translated, it gives CASSLRMGSYEQYF.

This CDR3 is CASSFDRTYEQYF. DNA for the CDR3: TGTGCCAGCAGCTTTGACAGAACCTACGAGCAGTACTTC. The chain combines TRBV7-8 with TRBJ2-7, with D possibly TRBD1 on 5 matching bases. The ends were cut back, 3 bases at V and 2 bases at J, with 8 bases in the middle. Germline V gene data show CDR1 as SGHVS and CDR2 as FQNEAQ. CDR3 size: 13 residues.